The sample holds many counts of the clone carrying this TCR beta chain. This specimen belongs to a study of spatial heterogeneity in lung cancer. A single record per CDR3 protein comes from TCRdb applying MiXCR to the 5' RACE reads. Of roughly 38,000 distinct CDR3 sequences listed, approximately 3.1% are singletons. Time point here: sample taken at primary tumor resection. V gave up 6 bases and J gave up 8 bases; unmatched junction bases: 14. This CDR3 spans 17 amino acids. The sample in question was normal lung tissue next to the tumor, obtained at surgery. The sequence came from a male donor with early-stage non-small cell lung cancer. The gene calls are TRBV12-3 or TRBV12-4 and TRBJ2-4, with 12 nucleotides matching TRBD2. CDR3 region: CASSSTLAGGKGDIQYF. CDR3 nucleotide sequence: TGTGCCAGCAGCTCGACCCTAGCGGGAGGGAAGGGTGACATTCAGTACTTC.